The 2 T cell receptor beta chains below were found in one sample sequenced in a study of cytomegalovirus exposure and HLA in healthy donors. PCR used 60 Vbeta primers and 13 Jbeta primers. The assay was immunoSEQ multiplex PCR, and TCRdb's table has in-frame clones only and misses some. This table has 130,000 or so clones, almost 85% appearing once. The source material was PBMCs. Receptor source: a woman between 18 and 29 years old in good health and CMV-seronegative.

The chain combines TRBV9 with TRBJ1-4; possible D gene TRBD1, 5 bases. V dropped 4 bases and J dropped 7 bases, with 17 bases sitting between them. Germline CDR1 is SGDLS and CDR2 is YYNGEE. The CDR3 sequence is 15 residues long. CDR3 nucleotides: TGTGCCAGCAGCCCGGGACTCGGAGGGAGTGAAAAACTGTTTTTT. Translated: CASSPGLGGSEKLFF.

The gene calls are TRBV25-1 and TRBJ1-5, with D unresolved. The ends were cut back, 6 bases at V and 2 bases at J, with 14 bases in the middle. Looked up from germline, CDR1 is MGHDK and CDR2 is SYGVNS. The CDR3 is made up of 15 amino acids. CDR3 nucleotides: TGTGCCAGCAGCGCCCGCGGCTCCGGCAATCAGCCCCAGCATTTT. This translates into CASSARGSGNQPQHF.